This record concerns one T cell receptor beta chain sequence. With 60 Vbeta and 13 Jbeta primers, the PCR was carried out. TCRdb keeps only in-frame clones here, not all; method: immunoSEQ multiplex PCR. The top ten hold 0.38% of the sample, which has more than 150,000 clones, roughly 84% seen once. The data derive from a study of cytomegalovirus exposure and HLA in healthy donors. The CDR3 is made up of 15 amino acids. With 0 bases clipped from V and 4 bases from J, the junction kept 3 bases outside the gene matches. The germline V gene has CDR1 LNHNV and CDR2 YYDKDF (reference sequence). The J gene is TRBJ2-4, the V gene TRBV15, with 7 bases matching TRBD1. This TCR derives from a boy between 2 and 10 years old in good health and CMV-seronegative. The sample taken for sequencing was PBMCs. Here the CDR3 reads CATSRDRGQKNIQYF. The CDR3 nucleotides are TGTGCCACCAGCAGAGATAGGGGACAGAAAAACATTCAGTACTTC.